This T cell receptor beta chain was obtained from a study of chronic HIV infection and antiretroviral therapy. TCRdb reprocessed the 5' RACE reads via MiXCR and lists one record per CDR3 protein. The sample contains approximately 47,000 distinct CDR3 sequences, about 18% of which appear only once. CDR1 is SGDLS, CDR2 YYNGEE, per germline. V was pared by 0 bases and J by 7 bases, with 1 base between. The CDR3 covers 11 residues. This clonotype has at least ten counts. Sequences were obtained from peripheral blood. The origin of this receptor is an adult who had HIV and had not received antiretroviral therapy, or was an uninfected healthy control (not recorded which). This rearrangement joins TRBV9 to TRBJ2-2; D remains unclear. The CDR3 reads CASSVGGELFF. The CDR3 DNA reads TGTGCCAGCAGCGTAGGCGGGGAGCTGTTTTTT.